Presented here are 10 T cell receptor beta chains from one specimen sequenced in a study of CD8+ T cells in alopecia areata. Isolated RNA was reverse transcribed into cDNA used as the sequencing template. Repertoires were generated with immunoSEQ multiplex PCR, while TCRdb's copy carries only in-frame clones and drops some. The sample lists roughly 110,000 clones, about 83% seen once, with roughly a quarter in the top ten. Treatment denoted: oral pan-JAK inhibitor, 5-10 mg twice daily. Sequenced here: CD8+ T cells sorted from blood, sampled at week 24, from a patient treated with tofacitinib. These receptors all come from a human donor with alopecia areata.

This chain connects TRBV29-1 to TRBJ2-1, with 8 positions matching TRBD2. Germline V CDR1 and CDR2: SQVTM, ANQGSEA. Trimming at V came to 4 bases and at J to 4 bases, leaving 3 bases not matched to a gene. CDR3 length equals 13 residues. CDR3 DNA sequence: TGCAGCGTTGGGCGGGGGGCTTACAATGAGCAGTTCTTC. Protein sequence: CSVGRGAYNEQFF.

The J gene is TRBJ2-1, the V gene TRBV23-1; no clear D gene. TRBV23-1 has ORF status, its function being uncertain. V was shortened by 4 bases and J by 15 bases, with 16 bases between the two germline ends. The CDR3 contains 12 residues. The DNA for the CDR3 is TGCGCCAGCAGTCGCGTCTTGGCAGAATCGTTCTTC. Translation gives CASSRVLAESFF.

J is TRBJ1-1 and V is TRBV5-6; D not certain. Germline V lookup: CDR1 SGHDT, CDR2 YYEEEE. With 2 bases removed from V and 4 bases from J, the gap between germline ends came to 27 bases. The CDR3 is 19 amino acids. CDR3 amino acids: CASSLVYLIGPSVGTEAFF. The CDR3 DNA follows: TGTGCCAGCAGCTTAGTATACCTTATTGGGCCATCGGTCGGCACTGAAGCTTTCTTT.

In its sample, this clone is medium-sized. The junction and the germline gene differ at one end; a read error may be behind it. The chain is built from TRBV2 and TRBJ1-5; no reliable D call. Germline CDR1 reads SNHLY; CDR2 reads FYNNEI. CDR3 length: 16 amino acids. The CDR3 region has the DNA TGTGCCAGCAGGGAAGGGCCCTGGGAGTCTAATCAGCCCCAGCATTTT. Its protein is CASREGPWESNQPQHF.

The chain combines TRBV5-1 with TRBJ2-1; 7 bases fit TRBD1. There are 15 residues in the CDR3. CDR1 SGHRS and CDR2 YFSETQ come from the germline V gene. The junction had 8 bases not matched to a gene; V was cut back by 4 bases and J by 4 bases. The CDR3 here is CASSRGQNIYNEQFF. The CDR3 DNA reads TGCGCCAGCAGCCGGGGACAGAATATTTACAATGAGCAGTTCTTC.

J is TRBJ2-7 and V is TRBV7-9; possible D gene TRBD1, 5 bases. The CDR3 totals 11 residues. V was cut by 11 bases and J by 0 bases, with 8 bases left in between. Germline values: CDR1 SEHNR, CDR2 FQNEAQ (reference sequence). CDR3 protein: CAAGPSYEQYF. The CDR3 DNA is TGTGCCGCAGGGCCCTCCTACGAGCAGTACTTC.

This rearrangement joins TRBV5-1 to TRBJ2-3, with TRBD2 matching over 9 bases. CDR3 length equals 17 residues. J gave up 4 bases and V 0 bases, and 9 bases lay outside the gene matches. The germline V gene has CDR1 SGHRS and CDR2 YFSETQ. The CDR3 loop reads CASSLEASGVPSDTQYF. DNA of the CDR3: TGCGCCAGCAGCTTGGAAGCTAGCGGGGTACCGTCAGATACGCAGTATTTT.

On this clone itself: The same CDR3 arises from other DNA sequences in this sample as well. The rearrangement uses TRBV4-1 and TRBJ2-7; TRBD1 matches at 10 bases. V lost 1 base, J lost 4 bases, and 1 base stayed unmatched. This CDR3 contains 14 residues. CDR1 is MGHRA and CDR2 is YSYEKL in the germline V gene. CDR3: CASSQGQGAYEQYF. The DNA of the CDR3 is TGCGCCAGCAGCCAAGGACAGGGGGCGTACGAGCAGTACTTC.

The chain carries TRBV7-9 and TRBJ2-7, with 8 bases matching TRBD2. The CDR3 has 12 residues. The V gene end was trimmed by 7 bases and the J gene end by 4 bases; junction bases not matched to a gene: 3. CDR1 is SEHNR, CDR2 FQNEAQ, per germline (reference sequence). The CDR3 sequence: CASTGLEYEQYF. The CDR3 coding sequence is TGTGCCAGCACGGGACTAGAATACGAGCAGTACTTC.

This rearrangement joins TRBV19 to TRBJ2-7; 10 bases are shared with TRBD1. The CDR3 covers 13 residues. Germline CDR1 reads LNHDA; CDR2 reads SQIVND (reference sequence). V lost 10 bases, J lost 6 bases, and 9 bases stayed unmatched. The CDR3 nucleotides read TGTGCCAATTGCGGACAGGGGGTCTGCGAGCAGTACTTC. Translated, it gives CANCGQGVCEQYF.